The 7 T cell receptor beta chains reported below all come from one sample, sequenced in a study of T cell responses to AZD1222 COVID-19 vaccine. Repertoires were generated with immunoSEQ multiplex PCR, while TCRdb's copy carries only in-frame clones and drops some. Of roughly 110,000 clones in the sample, approximately 91% were seen once. Sequenced here: peripheral blood, sampled on day 0 of AZD1222 vaccination. The receptors come from an adult in good health.

The V and J genes are TRBV4-1 and TRBJ2-1; 11 nucleotides line up with TRBD2. The CDR3 consists of 16 residues. The junction had 7 bases not matched to a gene; V was cut back by 4 bases and J by 5 bases. CDR1 and CDR2 from the germline V gene are MGHRA and YSYEKL. CDR3 in amino acids: CASSLKGGLADNEQFF. DNA for the CDR3: TGCGCCAGCAGCCTTAAGGGGGGACTAGCGGACAATGAGCAGTTCTTC.

This clone was picked up one time. This rearrangement joins TRBV19 to TRBJ2-3; the D gene could be TRBD1 or TRBD2 (6 bases each). This CDR3 is built from 17 residues. The germline V and J ends were trimmed by 5 bases and 4 bases, with 22 bases remaining between them. The germline V gene has CDR1 LNHDA and CDR2 SQIVND (reference sequence). The CDR3: CASSLVSGGVRADTQYF. In DNA, the CDR3 is TGTGCCAGTAGTTTGGTCTCCGGGGGCGTTAGGGCAGATACGCAGTATTTT.

The chain joins TRBV7-2 to TRBJ1-2; 7 bases fit TRBD1. Germline assignment: CDR1 SGHTA and CDR2 FQGNSA. The CDR3 loop spans 18 amino acids. The V segment lost 1 base and the J segment 8 bases; nucleotides outside the gene matches: 19. As DNA, the CDR3 is TGTGCCAGCAGCTTAGAGGCTGGGTCATGGCAGGGGGTTACGGGCTACACCTTC. This encodes CASSLEAGSWQGVTGYTF.

The chain links TRBV24-1 to TRBJ2-3; D is ambiguous. The CDR3 runs to 14 residues. Germline V lookup: CDR1 KGHDR, CDR2 SFDVKD. The V end lost 4 bases, the J end lost 3 bases, and 10 bases lay between the germline ends. The CDR3 nucleotides are TGTGCCACCAGTGAACGTACCGGGACAGATACGCAGTATTTT. This encodes CATSERTGTDTQYF.

J is TRBJ1-1 and V is TRBV30; TRBD1 aligns across 8 bases. The trim removed 0 bases at V and 11 bases at J, leaving 5 bases unmatched. CDR3 length: 12 amino acids. Germline V gene lookup returns CDR1 GTSNPN and CDR2 SVGIG (reference sequence). The CDR3 protein is CAWSVPGGGAFF. The DNA for the CDR3 is TGTGCCTGGAGTGTCCCAGGGGGCGGTGCTTTCTTT. Looking up the rest from reference TRBV30 and TRBJ1-1 gives the full variable domain: SQTIHQWPATLVQPVGSPLSLECTVEGTSNPNLYWYRQAAGRGLQLLFYSVGIGQISSEVPQNLSASRPQDRQFILSSKKLLLSDSGFYLCAWSVPGGGAFFGQGTRLTVV.

The rearrangement links TRBV4-1 to TRBJ1-1; 9 bases are a match to TRBD1. Germline V gives CDR1 MGHRA, CDR2 YSYEKL. This CDR3 comprises 17 residues. The DNA for the CDR3 is TGCCCCACCAGCCACACGACAGGGGGGTGGATGAACACTGAAGCTTTCTTT. This sequence encodes CPTSHTTGGWMNTEAFF.

This chain uses TRBV7-9 with TRBJ1-4, with 7 bases fitting TRBD1. The ends lost 2 bases at V and 6 bases at J; junction bases unmatched: 6. There are 15 residues in the CDR3. Germline lookup yields CDR1 SEHNR and CDR2 FQNEAQ (reference sequence). The chain's CDR3 is CASSLHRDSDEKLFF. The CDR3 region has the DNA TGTGCCAGCAGCTTACACCGGGACAGCGATGAAAAACTGTTTTTT.